This passage covers 25 T cell receptor beta chains from one sample sequenced in a study of blood T cells in healthy people across ages. Sample-barcoded 5' priming and a J-beta primer mix drove a second PCR of about 6 to 12 cycles. TCRdb re-called the 5' RACE reads through MiXCR, storing one row per CDR3 protein. The top ten hold under 9% of the sample, which has 500,000 to 550,000 distinct CDR3 sequences, 24% seen once. These data also formed part of another study, on T cells of mothers and their children.

Sequenced: blood. The receptors were sampled from a boy aged 5 to 17 in good health.

In its sample, this clonotype was seen a few times. V and J are TRBV6-5 and TRBJ1-6; D remains unclear. The CDR3 totals 17 residues. In germline, CDR1 is MNHEY, CDR2 SVGAGI. V lost 0 bases and J 0 bases, leaving 9 bases between the germline ends. CDR3: CASSYSYLDSYNSPLHF. The CDR3, as DNA: TGTGCCAGCAGTTACTCGTATTTAGACTCCTATAATTCACCCCTCCACTTT.

The sample holds a few counts of this clonotype. This chain uses TRBV18 with TRBJ2-1; 9 bases match TRBD1. Trimming removed 8 bases from V and 7 bases from J; junction bases left unmatched: 9. CDR3 length: 14 residues. In germline, CDR1 is KGHSH, CDR2 LQKENI. The CDR3 region is CASRSGQGLNEQFF. The CDR3 coding sequence is TGTGCCAGCCGATCGGGACAGGGCTTGAATGAGCAGTTCTTC.

This clonotype has only a few counts. CDR3 nucleotide sequence: TGCAGTGCTAGAGAGGGTGAAGCTTTCTTT. Translated: CSAREGEAFF. V and J are TRBV20-1 and TRBJ1-1; D is uncertain. Trimming cost V 0 bases and J 7 bases, with 3 bases left between them. This CDR3 comprises 10 residues. Germline lookup yields CDR1 DFQATT and CDR2 SNEGSKA (reference sequence).

This clonotype came up a few times. The chain couples TRBV6-5 to TRBJ2-3, with 14 bases lining up with TRBD2. Germline V gene data show CDR1 as MNHEY and CDR2 as SVGAGI. The V gene end was trimmed by 4 bases and the J gene end by 2 bases; junction bases not matched to a gene: 17. The length of the CDR3 is 21 residues. DNA of the CDR3: TGTGCCAGCAGTTTAACCGTAGGACTAGCGGGAGGAACCTTATACACAGATACGCAGTATTTT. Protein sequence: CASSLTVGLAGGTLYTDTQYF.

This clonotype has a handful of counts. This chain uses TRBV6-5 with TRBJ2-7; no clear D gene. Germline assignment: CDR1 MNHEY and CDR2 SVGAGI. V dropped 5 bases and J dropped 2 bases, with 10 bases sitting between them. The CDR3 extends over 13 amino acids. This CDR3 is CASSRDVTYEQYF. The CDR3 bases are TGTGCCAGCAGTAGGGATGTAACCTACGAGCAGTACTTC.

The chain couples TRBV6-1 to TRBJ2-1; TRBD2 matches 14 bases. V was pared by 5 bases and J by 8 bases, with 5 bases of the junction left unmatched. CDR3 size: 15 residues. Germline CDR1 is MNHNS and CDR2 is SASEGT. The CDR3 here is CASSRLAGGPHEQFF. CDR3 bases: TGTGCCAGCAGTCGACTAGCGGGAGGGCCCCATGAGCAGTTCTTC.

This sequence joins TRBV7-9 and TRBJ1-6, with 7 positions matching TRBD1. There are 14 residues in the CDR3. Germline V lookup: CDR1 SEHNR, CDR2 FQNEAQ (reference sequence). V shed 5 bases, J shed 9 bases, and the junction held 7 bases outside the gene matches. The CDR3 here is CASSIGGGGSPLHF. The CDR3 nucleotides read TGTGCCAGCAGCATAGGGGGCGGCGGTTCACCCCTCCACTTT.

In its sample, this clonotype was seen a few times. The V gene is TRBV4-1, the J gene TRBJ2-5; TRBD2 agrees at 10 bases. Germline V lookup: CDR1 MGHRA, CDR2 YSYEKL. J gave up 5 bases and V 0 bases, and 15 bases lay outside the gene matches. The CDR3 covers 19 residues. This CDR3 is CASSQDFWASGGPGETQYF. The CDR3 coding sequence is TGCGCCAGCAGCCAAGATTTTTGGGCTAGCGGGGGACCGGGGGAGACCCAGTACTTC.

This clonotype was seen a handful of times. V gene TRBV28 combines with J gene TRBJ2-5; D gene uncertain. The J call may be mistaken, given a closer DNA end match to TRBJ2-7. From germline, CDR1 is MDHEN and CDR2 SYDVKM. The CDR3 totals 12 residues. CDR3 nucleotides: TGTGCCAGCAGTTTATCCTTTAACGAGCAGTACTTC. Protein: CASSLSFNEQYF.

V is TRBV4-3 and J is TRBJ2-2; maybe TRBD2 (5 bases). The CDR3 has 15 amino acids. Looked up from germline, CDR1 is LGHNA and CDR2 is YSLEER. V lost 3 bases to trimming and J lost 2 bases, with 10 bases between them. The CDR3 reads CASSQDTRNTGELFF. As DNA, the CDR3 is TGCGCCAGCAGCCAGGATACTAGAAACACCGGGGAGCTGTTTTTT.

This clonotype was seen just once. This chain links TRBV7-9 with TRBJ2-7; the D is unclear. The ends were cut back, 5 bases at V and 3 bases at J, with 11 bases in the middle. The CDR3 extends over 13 amino acids. The V gene's germline CDR1 is SEHNR and CDR2 FQNEAQ (reference sequence). The DNA of the CDR3 is TGTGCCAGCAGCCCAAAAACAGACTACGAGCAGTACTTC. This encodes CASSPKTDYEQYF.

This clonotype was detected ten times or more. The rearrangement joins TRBV14 to TRBJ2-4, with a possible D match to TRBD1 (5 bases). Looked up from germline, CDR1 is SGHDN and CDR2 is FVKESK. The CDR3 is made up of 14 amino acids. The V end lost 0 bases, the J end lost 6 bases, and 9 bases lay between the germline ends. The CDR3 sequence: CASSQDRQLNIQYF. Here the CDR3 DNA reads TGTGCCAGCAGCCAAGATCGACAGTTAAACATTCAGTACTTC.

The V call is TRBV29-1, the J call TRBJ1-5; D remains ambiguous. V dropped 4 bases and J dropped 0 bases, with 10 bases sitting between them. The CDR3 consists of 14 residues. Germline lookup yields CDR1 SQVTM and CDR2 ANQGSEA. CDR3 bases: TGCAGCGTTGCAACTGGGATTAGCAATCAGCCCCAGCATTTT. Its protein product is CSVATGISNQPQHF.

This clonotype has just a few counts. The chain couples TRBV20-1 to TRBJ2-7; a possible D gene is TRBD2 (5 bases). V shed 4 bases and J shed 0 bases, with 13 bases lying between them. This CDR3 spans 14 amino acids. Germline-derived CDR1 and CDR2 are DFQATT and SNEGSKA (reference sequence). Here the CDR3 reads CSAMVTAGSYEQYF. DNA for the CDR3: TGCAGTGCTATGGTTACCGCGGGCTCCTACGAGCAGTACTTC.

The rearrangement links TRBV20-1 to TRBJ1-4; 8 nucleotides agree with TRBD1. V trimming: 3 bases; J trimming: 7 bases; junction bases outside the gene matches: 7. Germline CDR1 reads DFQATT; CDR2 reads SNEGSKA (reference sequence). This CDR3 is 14 amino acids long. The CDR3 protein is CSARKGGQGEKLFF. The CDR3, as DNA: TGCAGTGCTAGGAAGGGCGGACAGGGTGAAAAACTGTTTTTT.

Many counts were recorded for this clonotype. The chain combines TRBV7-4 with TRBJ2-5; 9 nucleotides line up with TRBD2. Germline V gene data show CDR1 as SGHVT and CDR2 as SQSDAQ. Trimming at V came to 1 base and at J to 0 bases, leaving 3 bases not matched to a gene. CDR3 length: 16 residues. Here the CDR3 reads CASSLETSGYQETQYF. In nucleotides, the CDR3 is TGTGCCAGCAGCTTAGAAACTAGCGGGTACCAAGAGACCCAGTACTTC.

In this sample, this clonotype turned up a few times. V gene TRBV27 combines with J gene TRBJ2-1, with 10 nucleotides matching TRBD2. The germline CDR1 and CDR2 sequences are MNHEY and SMNVEV (reference sequence). V trimming: 5 bases; J trimming: 8 bases; junction bases outside the gene matches: 12. CDR3 length: 16 residues. The CDR3 protein is CASSRLLAGVVYEQFF. In nucleotides, the CDR3 is TGTGCCAGCAGTAGACTGCTAGCGGGAGTAGTCTATGAGCAGTTCTTC.

The genes are TRBV27 and TRBJ1-2; the D gene is possibly TRBD1 (6 bases). Germline V gene lookup returns CDR1 MNHEY and CDR2 SMNVEV (reference sequence). The CDR3 runs to 14 residues. V lost 5 bases and J 4 bases, leaving 14 bases between the germline ends. CDR3 sequence: CASSTQGLGYGYTF. The CDR3 nucleotides are TGTGCCAGCAGTACACAGGGCTTAGGCTATGGCTACACCTTC.

The chain employs TRBV27 and TRBJ2-7, with TRBD1 matching over 10 bases. CDR1 and CDR2 (germline): MNHEY, SMNVEV (reference sequence). With V trimmed by 4 bases and J by 5 bases, 5 bases remained unmatched. CDR3 size: 14 residues. The CDR3 sequence: CASSSRQGANEQYF. The CDR3 region has the DNA TGTGCCAGCAGTTCCAGACAGGGGGCAAACGAGCAGTACTTC.

This rearrangement joins TRBV7-2 to TRBJ2-5, with TRBD1 as a possible D gene (6 bases). Trimming removed 6 bases at V and 5 bases at J, with 19 bases between. The CDR3 extends over 15 amino acids. The germline gives CDR1 SGHTA, CDR2 FQGNSA. As DNA, the CDR3 is TGTGCCAGCAGACGAGACAGGAGGTTTTTGGAGACCCAGTACTTC. Protein sequence: CASRRDRRFLETQYF.

This chain joins TRBV29-1 and TRBJ2-1; either TRBD1 or TRBD2 may fit D (5 bases each). Gene TRBJ2-5 matches the end of the DNA better, so the J call may be wrong. Germline V gene sequence: CDR1 SQVTM, CDR2 ANQGSEA. The CDR3 has 13 amino acids. Here the CDR3 DNA reads TGCAGCGTTGAAGAGTCTGGGACCGCCACCCAGTACTTC. As protein: CSVEESGTATQYF.

Many counts were recorded for this clonotype. The chain carries TRBV4-1 and TRBJ2-5, with a tentative D call TRBD1 (6 bases). The J call may be in error: the DNA end matches TRBJ2-7 better. The CDR3 sequence is 16 residues long. Germline V gene sequence: CDR1 MGHRA, CDR2 YSYEKL. This chain's CDR3 is CASSQDIRGLAYEQYF. The CDR3 region has the DNA TGCGCCAGCAGCCAAGATATAAGGGGGTTAGCCTACGAGCAGTACTTC.

This clonotype was detected only a few times. The chain combines TRBV19 with TRBJ2-4, with D maybe TRBD1 (5 bases). The CDR3 sequence is 15 residues long. V lost 5 bases and J 8 bases, leaving 19 bases between the germline ends. In germline, CDR1 is LNHDA, CDR2 SQIVND (reference sequence). CDR3 loop: CASSSLRYQGDIQYF. The CDR3, as DNA: TGTGCCAGTAGTTCCCTCAGGTACCAAGGGGACATTCAGTACTTC. The full variable domain, its missing parts supplied by reference TRBV19 and TRBJ2-4, is DGGITQSPKYLFRKEGQNVTLSCEQNLNHDAMYWYRQDPGQGLRLIYYSQIVNDFQKGDIAEGYSVSREKKESFPLTVTSAQKNPTAFYLCASSSLRYQGDIQYFGAGTRLSVL.

This clonotype has only a few counts. The chain links TRBV6-5 to TRBJ1-1; a weak D match, TRBD1 (6 bases). The CDR3 loop spans 14 amino acids. V was trimmed by 5 bases and J by 6 bases, leaving 16 bases between them. From germline, CDR1 is MNHEY and CDR2 SVGAGI. The CDR3 here is CASSRSQGRPEAFF. The CDR3 region has the DNA TGTGCCAGCAGTCGATCTCAGGGGAGGCCTGAAGCTTTCTTT.

This clonotype turned up a few times. CDR3 region: CASSLEVRGSSGANVLTF. CDR3 coding DNA: TGTGCCAGCAGCTTAGAGGTCAGAGGGAGCTCTGGGGCCAACGTCCTGACTTTC. The chain uses TRBV7-8 and TRBJ2-6, with D possibly being TRBD2 (5 bases). The CDR3 is made up of 18 amino acids. Germline-derived CDR1 and CDR2 are SGHVS and FQNEAQ. V was pared by 1 base and J by 0 bases, with 13 bases between.